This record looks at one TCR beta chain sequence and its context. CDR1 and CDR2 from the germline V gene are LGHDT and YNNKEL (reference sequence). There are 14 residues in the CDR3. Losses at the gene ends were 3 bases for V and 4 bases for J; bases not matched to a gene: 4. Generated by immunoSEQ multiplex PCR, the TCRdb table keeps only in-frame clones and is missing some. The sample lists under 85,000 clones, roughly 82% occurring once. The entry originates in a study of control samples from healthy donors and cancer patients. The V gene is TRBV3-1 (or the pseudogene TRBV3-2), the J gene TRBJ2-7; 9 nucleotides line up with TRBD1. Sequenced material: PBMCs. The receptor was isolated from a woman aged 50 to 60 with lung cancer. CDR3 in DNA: TGTGCCAGCAGCCAGGGACAGGGAGGGTACGAGCAGTACTTC. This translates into CASSQGQGGYEQYF.